What follows is one T cell receptor (beta chain) and its context. These data come from a study of blood T cell repertoires in COVID-19. Study as a whole: From the United States, Italy and Spain came samples of acute and convalescent COVID-19. From T cells, B-cell-depleted T cells, or PBMCs came the material, which was cDNA or gDNA.

The CDR3 spans 13 residues. V was trimmed by 6 bases and J by 1 base, leaving 10 bases between them. Method: immunoSEQ multiplex PCR; TCRdb's copy keeps in-frame clones and lacks some. The repertoire includes roughly 100,000 clones, approximately 85% of them detected once, and about 3.8% sits in the top ten. Specimen: peripheral blood. The clonotype originates from a man aged 50-60 years with acute or convalescent COVID-19. The chain carries TRBV12-3 or TRBV12-4 and TRBJ2-7; no clear D gene. The CDR3 loop is CASRADSSYEQYF. As DNA, the CDR3 is TGTGCCAGCAGGGCCGATTCATCCTACGAGCAGTACTTC.